Sequencing of this T cell receptor beta chain was carried out in a study of blood T cell repertoires in COVID-19. Produced via immunoSEQ multiplex PCR; TCRdb's table is partial and in-frame only. The sample has roughly 70,000 clones, around nine tenths seen once. With V trimmed by 3 bases and J by 6 bases, 14 bases remained unmatched. Germline CDR1 reads SNHLY; CDR2 reads FYNNEI. CDR3 size: 17 residues. The rearrangement links TRBV2 to TRBJ2-1; 7 bases are a match to TRBD1. The TCR was taken from a man between 65 and 79 years old with acute or convalescent COVID-19. Sequenced input: peripheral blood. The DNA of the CDR3 is TGTGCCAGCAGTGAGCTAAGGACAGGAGTTTTCGGCAATGAGCAGTTCTTC. Amino acid sequence: CASSELRTGVFGNEQFF.